These 31 T cell receptor beta chains were all obtained from the same sample, sequenced in a study of blood T cells in healthy people across ages. A J-beta primer mix and a sample-barcoded 5' primer were used in a second PCR of about 7 to 12 cycles. TCRdb reanalysed the 5' RACE reads using MiXCR and keeps one entry per CDR3 protein. The profile shows about 1.6 million distinct CDR3 sequences, roughly 32% of them singletons. The source material was blood. Receptors originate from a woman aged 30 to 39 in good health.

The chain combines TRBV20-1 with TRBJ2-1; the match to TRBD2 covers 7 bases. The CDR3 consists of 16 residues. Germline V gene lookup returns CDR1 DFQATT and CDR2 SNEGSKA (reference sequence). V dropped 5 bases and J dropped 0; count of bases not matched to a gene: 10. The CDR3: CSAGPKAGASYNEQFF. CDR3 DNA: TGCAGTGCTGGACCGAAGGCGGGAGCCTCCTACAATGAGCAGTTCTTC.

The chain recombines TRBV25-1 with TRBJ2-5; 8 bases line up with TRBD2. Trimming removed 6 bases from V and 5 bases from J; junction bases left unmatched: 5. CDR3 length: 13 residues. Germline assignment: CDR1 MGHDK and CDR2 SYGVNS. CDR3 DNA: TGTGCCAGCAGACAGGGACTAGGGGAGACCCAGTACTTC. This encodes CASRQGLGETQYF.

The rearrangement joins TRBV20-1 to TRBJ1-2; unclear D gene. V was shortened by 6 bases and J by 8 bases, with 13 bases between the two germline ends. CDR1 and CDR2 from the germline V gene are DFQATT and SNEGSKA (reference sequence). This CDR3 comprises 11 residues. CDR3 sequence reads: CSASSLKGYTF. The CDR3 DNA follows: TGCAGTGCCTCGTCCTTGAAGGGCTACACCTTC.

The rearrangement joins TRBV7-2 to TRBJ2-5; possible D gene TRBD1, 6 bases. The DNA matches TRBJ2-7 better at its end, which makes the J call doubtful. There are 12 residues in the CDR3. Per the germline V gene, CDR1 is SGHTA and CDR2 is FQGNSA. The CDR3 loop is CASSLRTAEQYF. CDR3 DNA: TGTGCCAGCAGCTTACGGACAGCCGAGCAGTACTTC.

This clonotype has only a few counts. The rearrangement joins TRBV6-5 to TRBJ2-2; a weak D match, TRBD2 (5 bases). V was trimmed by 10 bases and J by 8 bases, leaving 14 bases between them. The CDR3 has 12 amino acids. Germline CDR1 MNHEY, CDR2 SVGAGI. CDR3 sequence: CAIRLLSGELFF. The CDR3 DNA reads TGTGCCATTAGACTATTGAGTGGGGAGCTGTTTTTT.

The chain combines TRBV5-1 with TRBJ2-2, with D unresolved. The CDR3 spans 15 residues. Germline assignment: CDR1 SGHRS and CDR2 YFSETQ. Trimming took 4 bases from V and 3 from J, leaving 13 bases between them. As DNA, the CDR3 is TGCGCCAGCAGCCAGACCCGGTACGACACCGGGGAGCTGTTTTTT. This sequence encodes CASSQTRYDTGELFF.

V usage is TRBV7-9 and J usage is TRBJ2-3, with 9 bases fitting TRBD2. After removal of 1 base from V and 4 bases from J, the junction contained 6 bases not matched to a gene. CDR3 size: 16 residues. In germline, CDR1 is SEHNR, CDR2 FQNEAQ (reference sequence). The CDR3 coding sequence is TGTGCCAGCAGCTTAGGTTGCGGGAGGGCCGCAGATACGCAGTATTTT. This sequence encodes CASSLGCGRAADTQYF.

This clonotype was counted a few times. The chain has TRBV6-1 and TRBJ2-5, with TRBD2 as a possible D gene (5 bases). V was clipped by 6 bases and J by 5 bases, with 16 bases between them. CDR1 and CDR2 (germline): MNHNS, SASEGT. This CDR3 region has 14 residues. The CDR3 region has the DNA TGTGCCAGCAGGGTGACTAACCTAGGGGAGACCCAGTACTTC. Translated: CASRVTNLGETQYF.

This CDR3 reads CASSYLTGMDTQYF. The CDR3 DNA sequence: TGCGCCAGCAGCTACTTGACAGGGATGGATACGCAGTATTTT. The rearrangement joins TRBV5-1 to TRBJ2-3, with TRBD1 matching 7 bases. The CDR3 covers 14 residues. The germline CDR1 and CDR2 sequences are SGHRS and YFSETQ. J gave up 6 bases and V 3 bases, and 7 bases lay outside the gene matches.

The genes are TRBV6-1 and TRBJ1-1; the D gene is possibly TRBD1 (5 bases). With 7 bases removed from V and 0 bases from J, the gap between germline ends came to 12 bases. CDR1 and CDR2 from the germline V gene are MNHNS and SASEGT. This CDR3 is 14 amino acids long. This chain's CDR3 is CASIQGGLNTEAFF. The CDR3 nucleotides are TGTGCCAGCATCCAGGGAGGCCTGAACACTGAAGCTTTCTTT.

The chain carries TRBV30 and TRBJ2-3, with a weak D call TRBD2 (6 bases). Germline-derived CDR1 and CDR2 are GTSNPN and SVGIG (reference sequence). The CDR3 length is 18 residues. The V and J ends lost 3 bases and 5 bases respectively, with 27 bases between them. The CDR3 loop is CAWSPRVGEALLGDTQYF. The CDR3 coding sequence is TGTGCCTGGAGCCCCAGGGTGGGGGAGGCCCTGTTGGGAGATACGCAGTATTTT.

The genes are TRBV9 and TRBJ2-4; D gene uncertain. Per the germline V gene, CDR1 is SGDLS and CDR2 is YYNGEE. The germline V and J ends were trimmed by 3 bases and 7 bases, with 14 bases remaining between them. This CDR3 is built from 14 residues. The CDR3 DNA follows: TGTGCCAGCAGCGAGGGAACAGTCGGGAACATTCAGTACTTC. Translation gives CASSEGTVGNIQYF.

This clonotype was seen more than once but under ten times. The rearrangement uses TRBV11-2 and TRBJ2-7; 10 bases map to TRBD2. The ends lost 3 bases at V and 4 bases at J; junction bases unmatched: 9. This CDR3 has 16 amino acids. Germline V gene lookup returns CDR1 SGHAT and CDR2 FQNNGV. CDR3 DNA sequence: TGTGCCAGCAGCTTTAGAGCGGGAGGGCCCCCGTACGAGCAGTACTTC. Protein sequence: CASSFRAGGPPYEQYF.

J is TRBJ2-1 and V is TRBV4-2; the match to TRBD2 covers 12 bases. This CDR3 has 17 amino acids. The germline V gene has CDR1 LGHNA and CDR2 YNFKEQ. J gave up 9 bases and V 1 base, and 10 bases lay outside the gene matches. The CDR3 protein is CASSQAGLAGGRGEQFF. CDR3 nucleotides: TGTGCCAGCAGCCAAGCAGGGCTAGCGGGGGGGCGGGGTGAGCAGTTCTTC.

The chain recombines TRBV27 with TRBJ2-7; 10 bases are a match to TRBD2. Germline V CDR1 and CDR2: MNHEY, SMNVEV (reference sequence). This CDR3 spans 17 amino acids. Unmatched junction bases numbered 7, after V lost 0 bases and J lost 2 bases. CDR3 nucleotides: TGTGCCAGCAGTTTATCAGGTGCTAGCGGGGGAACCTACGAGCAGTACTTC. Protein: CASSLSGASGGTYEQYF.

This rearrangement joins TRBV27 to TRBJ2-1, with D perhaps TRBD1 (7 bases). CDR3 size: 16 residues. V lost 2 bases to trimming and J lost 10 bases, with 21 bases between them. Germline V lookup: CDR1 MNHEY, CDR2 SMNVEV (reference sequence). Here the CDR3 reads CASSLGGPTGAGEQFF. The CDR3, as DNA: TGTGCCAGCAGTTTAGGGGGGCCCACAGGGGCAGGGGAGCAGTTCTTC.

The chain recombines TRBV20-1 with TRBJ2-3; possibly TRBD1 for D (5 bases). This CDR3 has 12 residues. The V gene's germline CDR1 is DFQATT and CDR2 SNEGSKA (reference sequence). The V and J ends lost 5 bases and 3 bases respectively, with 9 bases between them. CDR3 residues: CSAVTVTDTQYF. In DNA, the CDR3 is TGCAGTGCTGTGACAGTTACAGATACGCAGTATTTT.

The chain's CDR3 is CASSLRTGRNNSPLHF. DNA of the CDR3: TGTGCCAGCAGCCTCAGAACAGGGCGCAATAATTCACCCCTCCACTTT. V and J are TRBV5-6 and TRBJ1-6; D possibly corresponds to TRBD1 (6 bases). Per the germline V gene, CDR1 is SGHDT and CDR2 is YYEEEE. Trimming cost V 4 bases and J 5 bases, with 16 bases left between them. The CDR3 spans 16 residues.

The V gene is TRBV20-1, the J gene TRBJ2-1; no clear D. The CDR3 loop spans 13 amino acids. The V gene lost 4 bases and the J gene lost 0 bases, with 7 bases spanning the gap. Germline V gene sequence: CDR1 DFQATT, CDR2 SNEGSKA (reference sequence). DNA of the CDR3: TGCAGTGCTAACCCGAGCTCCTACAATGAGCAGTTCTTC. Encoded protein: CSANPSSYNEQFF.

There are many counts of this clonotype. The chain has TRBV6-2 or TRBV6-3 and TRBJ2-7; 9 bases align to TRBD1. The CDR3 extends over 14 amino acids. V lost 5 bases and J lost 2; bases outside the gene matches: 4. Germline V CDR1 and CDR2: MNHEY, SVGEGT. The CDR3 region has the DNA TGTGCCAGCAGTGAGGGACAGGGAACCTACGAGCAGTACTTC. Encoded protein: CASSEGQGTYEQYF.

Only a few counts were recorded for this clonotype. The chain recombines TRBV5-4 with TRBJ2-5; tentatively, D is TRBD1 or TRBD2 (7 bases each). CDR1 is SGHNT, CDR2 YYREEE, per germline (reference sequence). V shed 4 bases and J shed 3 bases, with 13 bases lying between them. The CDR3 is 14 residues long. The CDR3 here is CASSAQGGKETQYF. The CDR3 DNA sequence: TGTGCCAGCAGCGCCCAGGGGGGGAAAGAGACCCAGTACTTC.

About this clonotype itself: The junction departs from the called germline gene at one end, perhaps through a read error. V gene TRBV5-1 combines with J gene TRBJ2-4, with D possibly matching TRBD2 (6 bases). The CDR3 runs to 15 residues. The germline V gene has CDR1 SGHRS and CDR2 YFSETQ. The CDR3 region has the DNA TGCGCCGGCAGCTTGGAGGGACTAGCCAAAAACATTCAGTACTTC. Translation gives CAGSLEGLAKNIQYF.

Ten or more counts support this clonotype. V gene TRBV4-1 combines with J gene TRBJ2-5; 9 bases fit TRBD2. V shed 2 bases and J 2 bases; nucleotides not matched to a gene: 3. Germline loops: CDR1 MGHRA, CDR2 YSYEKL. This CDR3 is built from 15 residues. The CDR3 spells CASSQSGGWQETQYF. DNA for the CDR3: TGCGCCAGCAGCCAAAGCGGGGGGTGGCAAGAGACCCAGTACTTC.

This clonotype appeared once. The chain employs TRBV9 and TRBJ1-1; TRBD1 agrees at 8 bases. This CDR3 contains 16 residues. Germline assignment: CDR1 SGDLS and CDR2 YYNGEE. V was pared by 5 bases and J by 4 bases, with 13 bases of the junction left unmatched. The CDR3 DNA is TGTGCCAGCAGTCCAACAGGGGGGTCGTGGGGCACTGAAGCTTTCTTT. It yields the protein CASSPTGGSWGTEAFF.

This clonotype was seen at least ten times. Mismatch with germline at one junction end may stem from a read error. The chain joins TRBV5-1 to TRBJ2-7; 8 bases line up with TRBD2. CDR3 length equals 14 residues. Germline values: CDR1 SGHRS, CDR2 YFSETQ. The CDR3 nucleotides read TGTGCCAGCAGCTTAGCGGGACGAACCTACGAGCAGTACTTC. Amino acid sequence: CASSLAGRTYEQYF.

At least ten counts were recorded for this clonotype. J is TRBJ2-7 and V is TRBV29-1; a possible D gene is TRBD2 (6 bases). Per the germline V gene, CDR1 is SQVTM and CDR2 is ANQGSEA. Trimming pared 3 bases from V and 12 bases from J, leaving 18 bases between. The CDR3 spans 12 residues. CDR3 in amino acids: CSVELGGMEVYF. DNA for the CDR3: TGCAGCGTTGAGCTGGGCGGGATGGAGGTGTACTTC.

The chain combines TRBV6-6 with TRBJ2-5, with unresolved D. The CDR3 runs to 10 residues. In germline, CDR1 is MNHNY, CDR2 SVGAGI (reference sequence). V lost 11 bases, J lost 3 bases, and 7 bases lay in between. CDR3 protein: CAAEKETQYF. CDR3 nucleotides: TGTGCCGCGGAAAAAGAGACCCAGTACTTC.

This clonotype came up a few times. This sequence joins TRBV10-3 and TRBJ1-4; D ambiguous. CDR1 ENHRY and CDR2 SYGVKD come from the germline V gene. This CDR3 region has 12 residues. V was shortened by 8 bases and J by 7 bases, with 11 bases between the two germline ends. CDR3 sequence: CAISAGIEKLFF. CDR3 nucleotide sequence: TGTGCCATCTCGGCCGGAATTGAAAAACTGTTTTTT.

Turning to this clonotype: A much larger clone differs from this one at a single base, so this may be a read error. The chain links TRBV20-1 to TRBJ2-1; 12 bases map to TRBD2. Germline V gene sequence: CDR1 DFQATT, CDR2 SNEGSKA (reference sequence). There are 16 residues in the CDR3. CDR3 nucleotides: TGCAGTGCTAGTGGACTAGCGGGGCCCTCCTGCAATGAGCAGTTCTTC. It translates to CSASGLAGPSCNEQFF.

The sample holds a few counts of this clonotype. V is TRBV5-1 and J is TRBJ2-5; 9 positions match TRBD1. The trim removed 1 base at V and 5 bases at J, leaving 9 bases unmatched. The CDR3 has 16 amino acids. CDR1 is SGHRS and CDR2 is YFSETQ in the germline V gene. The CDR3 is CASSLNWDRVAETQYF. For the CDR3, the DNA is TGCGCCAGCAGCTTGAATTGGGACAGGGTGGCGGAGACCCAGTACTTC.

This chain connects TRBV20-1 to TRBJ2-3, with D possibly TRBD2 on 6 matching bases. V lost 6 bases, J lost 1 base, and 26 bases lay in between. The germline V gene has CDR1 DFQATT and CDR2 SNEGSKA (reference sequence). CDR3 length: 18 residues. CDR3 nucleotides: TGCAGTGCAACAGGCCCTTGGGCGGGAAGGATTGGCACAGATACGCAGTATTTT. As protein: CSATGPWAGRIGTDTQYF.